A single sample is the source of the 2 T cell receptor beta chains below, sequenced in a study of cytomegalovirus exposure and HLA in healthy donors. The PCR contained 60 Vbeta and 13 Jbeta primers. Sequencing was performed with immunoSEQ multiplex PCR; in TCRdb, only in-frame clones are kept and a portion is missing. The sample has fewer than 150,000 clones, roughly 80% seen once. Material: PBMCs. The receptors were gathered from a man under 40 in good health and CMV-seronegative.

This clone has just a few counts. The chain uses TRBV10-1 and TRBJ1-1; TRBD1 matches at 7 bases. The length of the CDR3 is 14 residues. Germline CDR1 and CDR2: WNHNN and SYGVQD (reference sequence). V shed 3 bases, J shed 6 bases, and the junction held 7 bases outside the gene matches. CDR3 in amino acids: CASSEGGLWAEAFF. The CDR3 coding sequence is TGCGCCAGCAGTGAAGGGGGCCTCTGGGCTGAAGCTTTCTTT.

This chain uses TRBV28 with TRBJ2-7, with D perhaps matching TRBD1 (5 bases). Trimming stripped 4 bases from V and 4 bases from J, with 17 bases between. Looked up from germline, CDR1 is MDHEN and CDR2 is SYDVKM. The CDR3 has 15 amino acids. The CDR3, as DNA: TGTGCCAGCAGTTCAACAGGTGTTATTTTGTACGAGCAGTACTTC. It yields the protein CASSSTGVILYEQYF.